The present T cell receptor (beta chain) was sequenced within a study of CD4+ T cells in melanoma. Study-level results: CD8+ T cell, macrophage and B cell function reportedly correlated with neoantigen-specific CD4+ T cells. In melanoma, neoantigen-specific CD4+ T cells reportedly differed in differentiation state.

The repertoire was sequenced with immunoSEQ multiplex PCR; TCRdb's copy has only in-frame clones and lacks some. Of around 130,000 clones in the sample, about nine tenths are singletons; the top ten hold approximately 1.4%. Per the germline V gene, CDR1 is MNHEY and CDR2 is SVGAGI. V dropped 0 bases and J dropped 7 bases, with 10 bases sitting between them. The CDR3 totals 14 residues. As regards this clone: Antigen specificity is unknown.

V and J are TRBV6-5 and TRBJ2-4; no reliable D call. This TCR was sampled from a human donor with melanoma. In DNA, the CDR3 is TGTGCCAGCAGTTACTCGAGCGTGACTAACATTCAGTACTTC. Translating gives CASSYSSVTNIQYF.